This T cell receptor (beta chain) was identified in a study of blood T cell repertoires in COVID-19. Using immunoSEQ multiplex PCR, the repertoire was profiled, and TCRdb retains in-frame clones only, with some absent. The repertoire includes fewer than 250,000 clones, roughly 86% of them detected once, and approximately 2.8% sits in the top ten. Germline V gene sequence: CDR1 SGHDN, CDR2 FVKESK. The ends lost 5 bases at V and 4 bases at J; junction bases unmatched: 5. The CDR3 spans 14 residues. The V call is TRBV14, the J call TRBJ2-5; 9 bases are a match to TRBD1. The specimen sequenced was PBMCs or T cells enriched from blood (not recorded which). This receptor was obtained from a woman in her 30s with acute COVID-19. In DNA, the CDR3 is TGTGCCAGCAGCAGCAACAGGGGGCTAGAGACCCAGTACTTC. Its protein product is CASSSNRGLETQYF. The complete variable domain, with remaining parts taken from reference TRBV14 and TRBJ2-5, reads EAGVTQFPSHSVIEKGQTVTLRCDPISGHDNLYWYRRVMGKEIKFLLHFVKESKQDESGMPNNRFLAERTGGTYSTLKVQPAELEDSGVYFCASSSNRGLETQYFGPGTRLLVL.